This TCR beta chain was recovered during a study of shared clonotypes between healthy human individuals. The study drew all its donors from Caucasian adults living in Nashville, Tennessee. Naive CD4+ cells were CD45RA-selected; the remaining cells were memory. CDR3 length: 17 amino acids. V was clipped by 1 base and J by 9 bases; unmatched bases: 13. Germline assignment: CDR1 SQVTM and CDR2 ANQGSEA. Turning to this clone: Its specificity is unknown.

Overall study findings and caveats: Clonotype sharing across a few donors was observed for around 4.5% of naive CD4 clonotypes.

TCRdb's table, derived via immunoSEQ multiplex PCR, lists solely in-frame clones and lacks some. The sample gives approximately 1.4 million clones, approximately 98% of which show up once; 0.4% to 0.55% is in the top ten. This TCR was recovered from a man younger than 45 in good health. The V and J genes are TRBV29-1 and TRBJ2-1; 12 bases agree with TRBD2. Source material: naive CD4+ T cells sorted from blood. The subset here: CD45RA+ positively selected. CDR3 protein: CSVEVASGRALLREQFF. In DNA, the CDR3 is TGCAGCGTTGAAGTTGCTAGCGGGAGGGCCCTGTTACGTGAGCAGTTCTTC.